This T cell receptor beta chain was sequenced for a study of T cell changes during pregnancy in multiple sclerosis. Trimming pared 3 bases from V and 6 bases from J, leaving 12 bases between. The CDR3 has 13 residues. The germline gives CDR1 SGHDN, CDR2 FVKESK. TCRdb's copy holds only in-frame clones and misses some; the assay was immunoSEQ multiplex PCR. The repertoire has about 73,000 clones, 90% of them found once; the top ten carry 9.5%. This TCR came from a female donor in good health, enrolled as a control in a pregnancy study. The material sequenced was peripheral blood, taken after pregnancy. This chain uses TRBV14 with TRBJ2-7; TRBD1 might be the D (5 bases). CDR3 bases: TGTGCCAGCAGCCATAGGCAGGGTGGCGAGCAGTACTTC. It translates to CASSHRQGGEQYF.